This TCR beta chain was sequenced for a study of cytomegalovirus exposure and HLA in healthy donors. Overall study results and limits: An observed cluster of highly shared sequence variants was recorded as a likely sequencing artifact. Clonal expansion was found to be greater in HLA-associated TCR beta chains than in equally common others in a later analysis. Reports showed the classifier diagnosing cytomegalovirus status with high specificity and sensitivity.

Germline values: CDR1 SGHVS, CDR2 FQNEAQ. V was shortened by 5 bases and J by 5 bases, with 9 bases between the two germline ends. The CDR3 contains 13 residues. As to this clone: Its antigen is currently unknown.

Primers included in the PCR were 60 Vbeta and 13 Jbeta primers. Sequenced by immunoSEQ multiplex PCR; TCRdb stores in-frame clones only, minus some. The sample has roughly 75,000 clones, around 84% seen once; the top ten hold 18%. V gene TRBV7-8 combines with J gene TRBJ1-4; D is possibly TRBD1 (5 bases). The sequenced sample consisted of PBMCs. This TCR derives from a man aged 65 to 79 in good health and CMV-seropositive. The CDR3 spells CASSGDRNEKLFF. CDR3 DNA sequence: TGTGCCAGCAGCGGCGACAGAAATGAAAAACTGTTTTTT.